This T cell receptor beta chain is from a study of OX40 agonist ivuxolimab in advanced cancers. Describing the broader study: Ivuxolimab was an agonistic, fully human IgG2 monoclonal antibody directed against OX40 (CD134), a costimulatory receptor. Intravenous ivuxolimab was administered to patients every 2 weeks at six dose levels: 0.01, 0.1, 0.3, 1.5, 3 and 10 mg/kg. Of the roughly 51 dose-escalation patients, hepatocellular carcinoma was present in approximately 20, melanoma in some 15, renal cell carcinoma in 9 and head and neck cancer in 9. In the dose-escalation cohort, 65% to 90% of patients were male, and the mean age was approximately 64 years, with a range of 23 to 79. Patients were allowed to have had prior anti-PD-1, anti-PD-L1 or anti-CTLA-4 therapy, and more than 35% of the dose-escalation patients had been treated with checkpoint inhibitors. Partial responses occurred in three dose-escalation patients: two with cutaneous melanoma and one with hepatocellular carcinoma. Peripheral TCRbeta sequencing aimed to test whether ivuxolimab altered TCR sequence diversity and caused clonal T-cell expansion. The paper reports the monotherapy dose-escalation portion (N ≈ 50 patients) of the phase I ivuxolimab trial. Study-wide findings and limitations: In partial responders in the 0.1-3.0 mg/kg groups, normalized peripheral clonal expansion was found to be among the lowest, especially among CD8+ T cells. On average, CD8+ T cells showed more expanded clones than CD4+ T cells after ivuxolimab. Low levels of normalized T-cell clonal expansion were also seen in some patients who did not respond. At doses of 0.1 to 3.0 mg/kg, clonal expansion of both CD4+ and CD8+ blood T cells was observed from baseline to week 6. Antigen specificity was not determined for the clonally expanded peripheral T cells.

Concerning this clone: The target of this receptor is not known. Base quality data are lacking; no much larger clone is found one base away.

To sequence the TCRbeta CDR3 region, genomic DNA was isolated from the sorted cells. TCRbeta CDR3 regions were sequenced using the immunoSEQ Assay. TCRdb carries this immuneACCESS record with in-frame sequences only. Its versions omit some clonotypes, under half of them owing to an unresolved V gene in the studies checked, with the rest unexplained. The sample profile shows about 120,000 clones; over 75% of them were found once. Of the sample, 0.55% falls within the top ten clones. The trial excluded patients who had a history of autoimmune disease or who were on systemic immunosuppression. In every dose cohort, peripheral blood was drawn for TCR sequencing at baseline, cycle 4 day 1, and cycle 7 day 1. Samples came from an open-label, multicenter, first-in-human phase I dose-escalation trial of ivuxolimab. Adults with locally advanced or metastatic melanoma, renal cell, hepatocellular, or head and neck squamous cell carcinoma were enrolled in the trial. Before TCR sequencing, CD4+ T cells and CD8+ T cells from peripheral blood were sorted into separate populations.

The cysteine opens and the phenylalanine closes a CDR3 of 14 amino acids. CDR3 DNA only is kept here, 42 bases in frame from base 1. CDR1 and CDR2 (LNHDA, SQIVND) derive from the germline V gene (reference sequence). V was cut back by 6 bases and J by 0 bases, leaving a gap of 10 bases between them. The chain is made from TRBV19 and TRBJ2-3, with the D gene call left open. The specimen was CD4+ or CD8+ T cells sorted from blood, collected in a trial of the OX40 agonist ivuxolimab. This clonotype originated in an adult with an advanced solid tumor such as melanoma, head and neck, liver or kidney cancer. CDR3 region: CASRTAHSTDTQYF. The DNA is as follows: TGTGCCAGTAGGACCGCACATAGCACAGATACGCAGTATTTT.